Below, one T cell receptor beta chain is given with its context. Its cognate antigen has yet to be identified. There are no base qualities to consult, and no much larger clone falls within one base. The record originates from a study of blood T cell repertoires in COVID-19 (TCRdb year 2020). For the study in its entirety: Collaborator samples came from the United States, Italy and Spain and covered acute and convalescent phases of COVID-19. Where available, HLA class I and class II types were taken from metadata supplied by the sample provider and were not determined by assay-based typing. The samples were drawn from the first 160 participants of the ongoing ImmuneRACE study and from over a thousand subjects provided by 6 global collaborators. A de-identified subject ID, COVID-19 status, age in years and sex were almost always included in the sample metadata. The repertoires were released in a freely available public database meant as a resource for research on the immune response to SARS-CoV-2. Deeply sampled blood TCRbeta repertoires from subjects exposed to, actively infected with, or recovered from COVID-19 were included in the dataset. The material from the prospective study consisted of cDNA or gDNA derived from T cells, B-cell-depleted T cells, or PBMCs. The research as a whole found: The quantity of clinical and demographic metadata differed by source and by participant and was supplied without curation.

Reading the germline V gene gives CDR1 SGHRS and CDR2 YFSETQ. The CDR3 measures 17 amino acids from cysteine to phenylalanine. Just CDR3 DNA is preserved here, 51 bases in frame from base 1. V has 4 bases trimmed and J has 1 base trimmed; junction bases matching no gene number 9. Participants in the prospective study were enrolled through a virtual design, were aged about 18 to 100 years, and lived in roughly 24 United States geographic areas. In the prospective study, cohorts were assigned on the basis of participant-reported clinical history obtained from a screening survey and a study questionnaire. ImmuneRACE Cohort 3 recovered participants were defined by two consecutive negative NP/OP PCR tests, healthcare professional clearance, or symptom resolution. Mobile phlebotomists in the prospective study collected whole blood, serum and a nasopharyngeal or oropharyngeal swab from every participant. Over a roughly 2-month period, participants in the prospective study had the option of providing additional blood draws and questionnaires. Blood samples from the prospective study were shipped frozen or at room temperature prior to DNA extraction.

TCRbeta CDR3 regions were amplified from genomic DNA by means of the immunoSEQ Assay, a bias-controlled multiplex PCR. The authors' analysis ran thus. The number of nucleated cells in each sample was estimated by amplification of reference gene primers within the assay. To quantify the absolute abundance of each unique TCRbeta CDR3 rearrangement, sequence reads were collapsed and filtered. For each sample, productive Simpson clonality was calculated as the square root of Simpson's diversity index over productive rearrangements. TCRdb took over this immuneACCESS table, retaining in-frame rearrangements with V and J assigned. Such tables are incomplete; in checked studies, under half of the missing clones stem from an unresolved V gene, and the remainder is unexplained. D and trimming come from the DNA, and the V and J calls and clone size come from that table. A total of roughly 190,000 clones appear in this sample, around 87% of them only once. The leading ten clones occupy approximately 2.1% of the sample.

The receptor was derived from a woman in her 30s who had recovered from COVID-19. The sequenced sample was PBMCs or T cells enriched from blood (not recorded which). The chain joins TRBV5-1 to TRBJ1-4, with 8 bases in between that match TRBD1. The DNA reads TGCGCCAGCAGCCGGGGGCAGGGGGCGCAAACTAATGAAAAACTGTTTTTT. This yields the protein CASSRGQGAQTNEKLFF. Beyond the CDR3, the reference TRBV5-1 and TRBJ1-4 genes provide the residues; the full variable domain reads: KAGVTQTPRYLIKTRGQQVTLSCSPISGHRSVSWYQQTPGQGLQFLFEYFSETQRNKGNFPGRFSGRQFSNSRSEMNVSTLELGDSALYLCASSRGQGAQTNEKLFFGSGTQLSVL.